These 30 T cell receptor beta chains share one sample of origin, sequenced in a study of CD8+ T cells in alopecia areata (dated by TCRdb to 2017 to 2018). Receptor libraries were prepared by the immunoSEQ multiplex PCR assay. RNA was extracted from all samples and reverse transcribed into cDNA as template for TCR sequencing. This is the immuneACCESS table as TCRdb keeps it, with only in-frame sequences that have V and J called. A part of the clones is gone; compared with another copy, unresolved V genes explain less than half, and the rest is unexplained. Recorded for this sample are about 110,000 clones; less than 90% of them occurred a single time. 20% to 25% of the sample is in the top ten clones. The meaning of the sample's time point label: about 5 months on oral tofacitinib. The sample's treatment or condition label is to be understood as: oral pan-JAK inhibitor, 5-10 mg twice daily. The sequencing used CD8+ T cells sorted from blood, collected at week 24, from a patient treated with tofacitinib. These TCRs come from a human donor with alopecia areata.

The rearrangement uses TRBV7-9 and TRBJ2-7; TRBD1 matches at 11 bases. The V gene end was trimmed by 1 base and the J gene end by 4 bases; junction bases not matched to a gene: 3. Germline assignment: CDR1 SEHNR and CDR2 FQNEAQ (reference sequence). This CDR3 is 15 amino acids long. The chain's CDR3 is CASSLGTGGSYEQYF. The CDR3 DNA reads TGTGCCAGCAGCTTAGGGACAGGGGGCTCGTACGAGCAGTACTTC.

This clone was observed once. The chain joins TRBV7-9 to TRBJ2-7; weak D call: TRBD1 (6 bases). Per germline, CDR1 SEHNR and CDR2 FQNEAQ (reference sequence). Trimming took off 2 bases at V and 2 bases at J, with 16 bases between the two ends. The CDR3 runs 16 residues. The CDR3 loop reads CASSLSTDSYTYEQYF. The DNA of the CDR3 is TGTGCCAGCAGCTTATCCACGGACAGTTATACCTACGAGCAGTACTTC. Looking up the rest from reference TRBV7-9 and TRBJ2-7 gives the full variable domain: DTGVSQNPRHKITKRGQNVTFRCDPISEHNRLYWYRQTLGQGPEFLTYFQNEAQLEKSRLLSDRFSAERPKGSFSTLEIQRTEQGDSAMYLCASSLSTDSYTYEQYFGPGTRLTVT.

CDR3 in amino acids: CASSLHPGGETQYF. CDR3 nucleotide sequence: TGTGCCAGCAGCCTTCACCCGGGAGGGGAGACCCAGTACTTC. This chain uses TRBV2 with TRBJ2-5, with 8 bases identical to TRBD2. Looked up from germline, CDR1 is SNHLY and CDR2 is FYNNEI. V was pared by 6 bases and J by 5 bases, with 8 bases of the junction left unmatched. This CDR3 has 14 amino acids.

V gene TRBV6-1 combines with J gene TRBJ2-1; tentative D call: TRBD2 (6 bases). The CDR3 totals 13 residues. V lost 8 bases and J 4 bases, leaving 12 bases between the germline ends. Germline V lookup: CDR1 MNHNS, CDR2 SASEGT. In DNA form, the CDR3 reads TGTGCCAGCCGGAACGCGGGGTACAATGAGCAGTTCTTC. Amino acid sequence: CASRNAGYNEQFF.

This clone has more than one count but fewer than ten. The rearrangement joins TRBV2 to TRBJ2-7, with D uncertain. The CDR3 has 15 residues. The germline V gene has CDR1 SNHLY and CDR2 FYNNEI. Trimming pared 7 bases from V and 0 bases from J, leaving 16 bases between. Here the CDR3 reads CASTGAGLSSYEQYF. CDR3 DNA sequence: TGTGCCAGCACCGGAGCAGGCCTGAGCTCCTACGAGCAGTACTTC.

The V and J genes are TRBV2 and TRBJ2-3; TRBD2 matches 12 bases. The CDR3 covers 16 residues. After removal of 7 bases from V and 0 bases from J, the junction contained 5 bases not matched to a gene. The germline V gene encodes CDR1 SNHLY and CDR2 FYNNEI. CDR3 DNA: TGTGCCAGCATCACCCTAGCGGGGGGGAGCACAGATACGCAGTATTTT. Residues: CASITLAGGSTDTQYF. Combining the CDR3 with reference TRBV2 and TRBJ2-3 gives the whole variable domain EPEVTQTPSHQVTQMGQEVILRCVPISNHLYFYWYRQILGQKVEFLVSFYNNEISEKSEIFDDQFSVERPDGSNFTLKIRSTKLEDSAMYFCASITLAGGSTDTQYFGPGTRLTVL.

This clone came up once. The chain employs TRBV4-3 and TRBJ2-5; the match to TRBD1 covers 7 bases. V gave up 0 bases and J gave up 3 bases; unmatched junction bases: 4. The germline CDR1 and CDR2 sequences are LGHNA and YSLEER. The CDR3 is 15 residues long. DNA of the CDR3: TGCGCCAGCAGCCAAGACCGGACAGGAAAAGAGACCCAGTACTTC. It translates to CASSQDRTGKETQYF.

V usage is TRBV4-1 and J usage is TRBJ2-3, with 7 bases identical to TRBD1. V lost 0 bases, J lost 4 bases, and 4 bases stayed unmatched. The germline gives CDR1 MGHRA, CDR2 YSYEKL. The CDR3 has 15 amino acids. CDR3 region: CASSQDAGGADTQYF. The CDR3 DNA sequence: TGCGCCAGCAGCCAAGATGCAGGGGGTGCAGATACGCAGTATTTT.

The chain has TRBV6-5 and TRBJ2-5; a possible D gene is TRBD1 (5 bases). The CDR3 runs 13 residues. Germline lookup yields CDR1 MNHEY and CDR2 SVGAGI. The V end was cut by 1 base, the J end by 4 bases, with 7 bases between. The CDR3 nucleotides read TGTGCCAGCAGTTACTGGCAGGGAGAGACCCAGTACTTC. This gives the protein CASSYWQGETQYF.

The gene calls are TRBV6-1 and TRBJ2-7, with D perhaps TRBD1 (5 bases). Trimming shortened V by 2 bases and J by 1 base, and 12 bases separated the two germline ends. The CDR3 is 15 residues long. Germline CDR1 and CDR2: MNHNS and SASEGT. CDR3 sequence: CASSELPDKSYEQYF. As DNA, the CDR3 is TGTGCCAGCAGTGAATTGCCGGACAAGTCCTACGAGCAGTACTTC.

This chain connects TRBV5-4 to TRBJ1-1, with 8 bases identical to TRBD1. Per germline, CDR1 SGHNT and CDR2 YYREEE (reference sequence). This CDR3 contains 14 residues. The V gene end was trimmed by 0 bases and the J gene end by 2 bases; junction bases not matched to a gene: 0. In DNA form, the CDR3 reads TGTGCCAGCAGCTTGGCAGGGGGCAACACTGAAGCTTTCTTT. This codes for CASSLAGGNTEAFF.

This clone appeared a few times. The chain carries TRBV4-3 and TRBJ2-7; perhaps TRBD2 as D (5 bases). The V gene lost 0 bases and the J gene lost 2 bases, with 14 bases spanning the gap. This CDR3 has 16 amino acids. Germline lookup yields CDR1 LGHNA and CDR2 YSLEER. The CDR3: CASSQDLGVGAYEQYF. CDR3 coding DNA: TGCGCCAGCAGCCAAGATCTGGGTGTGGGAGCCTACGAGCAGTACTTC.

V gene TRBV4-1 combines with J gene TRBJ1-6; D gene uncertain. The CDR3 runs 16 residues. Per the germline V gene, CDR1 is MGHRA and CDR2 is YSYEKL. Trimming shortened V by 0 bases and J by 9 bases, and 15 bases separated the two germline ends. The chain's CDR3 is CASSQDRVSESSPLHF. CDR3 DNA: TGCGCCAGCAGCCAAGACCGGGTTTCGGAAAGTTCACCCCTCCACTTT.

V is TRBV6-1 and J is TRBJ2-5, with 10 bases matching TRBD1. V was pared by 1 base and J by 3 bases, with 5 bases of the junction left unmatched. CDR1 is MNHNS, CDR2 SASEGT, per germline. The CDR3 runs to 16 residues. CDR3 protein: CASSEEWTGGKETQYF. In nucleotides, the CDR3 is TGTGCCAGCAGTGAAGAATGGACAGGGGGGAAAGAGACCCAGTACTTC.

This chain connects TRBV30 to TRBJ1-1; TRBD1 is a possible D gene (5 bases). CDR1 and CDR2 from the germline V gene are GTSNPN and SVGIG (reference sequence). Trimming left V 1 base short and J 4 bases short, with 10 bases between. The CDR3 length is 13 residues. CDR3 region: CAWSGGVSTEAFF. In DNA, the CDR3 is TGTGCCTGGAGTGGGGGGGTGTCCACTGAAGCTTTCTTT.

The gene calls are TRBV29-1 and TRBJ1-1; D is perhaps TRBD1 (5 bases). This CDR3 comprises 11 residues. Germline V CDR1 and CDR2: SQVTM, ANQGSEA. The ends were cut back, 8 bases at V and 1 base at J, with 8 bases in the middle. The CDR3 loop reads CSTQGNTEAFF. CDR3 in DNA: TGCAGCACCCAGGGGAACACTGAAGCTTTCTTT.

CDR3 loop: CASSDRLAGGQETQYF. CDR3 coding DNA: TGCGCCAGCAGTGACCGACTAGCGGGCGGACAAGAGACCCAGTACTTC. The V call is TRBV5-1, the J call TRBJ2-5; 10 bases map to TRBD2. Trimming removed 5 bases from V and 2 bases from J; junction bases left unmatched: 9. Per the germline V gene, CDR1 is SGHRS and CDR2 is YFSETQ. The CDR3 runs to 16 residues.

This sequence joins TRBV4-3 and TRBJ2-3, with TRBD2 as a possible D gene (6 bases). V lost 0 bases and J lost 6, with 13 bases in between. The germline CDR1 and CDR2 sequences are LGHNA and YSLEER. The CDR3 runs 15 residues. DNA for the CDR3: TGCGCCAGCAGCCAAGATACCTTACTAGCTGATACGCAGTATTTT. It translates to CASSQDTLLADTQYF.

The rearrangement uses TRBV6-5 and TRBJ2-1; 11 nucleotides align to TRBD1. CDR3 length: 12 residues. Germline CDR1 reads MNHEY; CDR2 reads SVGAGI. J was trimmed by 6 bases and V by 10 bases; bases with no gene match: 2. The CDR3 is CANGQGANEQFF. As DNA, the CDR3 is TGTGCCAACGGACAGGGGGCCAATGAGCAGTTCTTC.

This sequence joins TRBV15 and TRBJ2-1; 10 positions agree with TRBD2. The germline V gene has CDR1 LNHNV and CDR2 YYDKDF (reference sequence). This CDR3 comprises 14 residues. With V trimmed by 0 bases and J by 10 bases, 3 bases remained unmatched. DNA of the CDR3: TGTGCCACCAGCAGAGAGCTAGCGGGGGAAGAGCAGTTCTTC. It encodes CATSRELAGEEQFF. Based on the CDR3 plus reference TRBV15 and TRBJ2-1, the full variable domain is DAMVIQNPRYQVTQFGKPVTLSCSQTLNHNVMYWYQQKSSQAPKLLFHYYDKDFNNEADTPDNFQSRRPNTSFCFLDIRSPGLGDTAMYLCATSRELAGEEQFFGPGTRLTVL.

The V gene is TRBV4-3, the J gene TRBJ1-1, with a tentative D call TRBD1 (6 bases). This CDR3 has 14 residues. V was trimmed by 4 bases and J by 6 bases, leaving 15 bases between them. CDR1 is LGHNA, CDR2 YSLEER, per germline. The CDR3 here is CASSPGAAGPEAFF. CDR3 coding DNA: TGCGCCAGCAGCCCAGGGGCCGCGGGGCCTGAAGCTTTCTTT.

In regard to this clone: Mismatch with germline at one junction end may stem from a read error. The same CDR3 is also encoded by other DNA sequences in this sample. The chain combines TRBV4-3 with TRBJ1-6; 9 bases are shared with TRBD1. Germline V gene data show CDR1 as LGHNA and CDR2 as YSLEER. The CDR3 is 15 residues long. In DNA, the CDR3 is TGCGCCAGCAGGACGGACAGGGGCTATAATTCACCCCTCCACTTC. Translation: CASRTDRGYNSPLHF.

The rearrangement joins TRBV19 to TRBJ2-7, with 8 bases identical to TRBD2. CDR3 length equals 15 residues. Germline V CDR1 and CDR2: LNHDA, SQIVND (reference sequence). V shed 5 bases, J shed 0 bases, and the junction held 6 bases outside the gene matches. The CDR3 region has the DNA TGTGCCAGTAGTCTGGCGGGGGGCAGCTCCTACGAGCAGTACTTC. It encodes CASSLAGGSSYEQYF.

The rearrangement links TRBV6-4 to TRBJ2-2, with a tentative D call TRBD2 (6 bases). Trimming removed 3 bases from V and 1 base from J, with 9 bases in between. CDR1 MRHNA and CDR2 SNTAGT come from the germline V gene. The CDR3 sequence is 15 residues long. The CDR3 protein is CASSESAGNTGELFF. The CDR3 bases are TGTGCCAGCAGTGAATCAGCGGGGAACACCGGGGAGCTGTTTTTT.

This chain uses TRBV6-5 with TRBJ1-5; TRBD1 is a possible D gene (5 bases). The germline CDR1 and CDR2 sequences are MNHEY and SVGAGI. Deletions cut 2 bases from V and 7 bases from J, with 9 bases between. The CDR3 has 13 residues. DNA of the CDR3: TGTGCCAGCAGTTACGGACACGGACAGCCCCAGCATTTT. Translated, it gives CASSYGHGQPQHF.

This CDR3 reads CASSLAGQGYTEAFF. The CDR3 region has the DNA TGTGCCAGCAGCTTGGCGGGACAGGGGTACACTGAAGCTTTCTTT. The chain couples TRBV5-8 to TRBJ1-1; TRBD1 matches 10 bases. The CDR3 is made up of 15 amino acids. CDR1 is SGHTS, CDR2 YDEGEE, per germline. V shed 0 bases, J shed 3 bases, and the junction held 2 bases outside the gene matches. The full variable domain, rest sourced from reference TRBV5-8 and TRBJ1-1, is EAGVTQSPTHLIKTRGQQATLRCSPISGHTSVYWYQQALGLGLQFLLWYDEGEERNRGNFPPRFSGRQFPNYSSELNVNALELEDSALYLCASSLAGQGYTEAFFGQGTRLTVV.

CDR3 nucleotides: TGTGCCAGCAGCTCTACCACAACGAGGAGATCCGCAGATACGCAGTATTTT. It translates to CASSSTTTRRSADTQYF. The chain carries TRBV7-9 and TRBJ2-3; D remains ambiguous. Deletions cut 4 bases from V and 4 bases from J, with 21 bases between. The CDR3 is 17 amino acids. Germline V gene data show CDR1 as SEHNR and CDR2 as FQNEAQ (reference sequence).

This sequence joins TRBV6-6 and TRBJ2-3; D call uncertain. This CDR3 contains 16 residues. Germline-derived CDR1 and CDR2 are MNHNY and SVGAGI (reference sequence). Trimming stripped 7 bases from V and 2 bases from J, with 19 bases between. The CDR3 sequence is CASTSSLYPNTDTQYF. CDR3 sequence (DNA): TGTGCCAGCACATCCTCGCTTTATCCGAACACAGATACGCAGTATTTT.

The chain combines TRBV15 with TRBJ2-7, with a weak D call TRBD1 (6 bases). This CDR3 region has 16 residues. The germline gives CDR1 LNHNV, CDR2 YYDKDF (reference sequence). V shed 1 base and J shed 3 bases, with 16 bases lying between them. The CDR3 DNA reads TGTGCCACCAGCAGAGTGGGAGAGACAGGCTACTACGAGCAGTACTTC. Translated: CATSRVGETGYYEQYF.

This chain links TRBV14 with TRBJ2-7; the D gene is possibly TRBD2 (5 bases). Germline lookup yields CDR1 SGHDN and CDR2 FVKESK. The CDR3 consists of 15 residues. The V and J ends lost 3 bases and 3 bases respectively, with 15 bases between them. The CDR3 protein is CASSQAGIPLYEQYF. CDR3 nucleotides: TGTGCCAGCAGCCAGGCCGGGATTCCCCTCTACGAGCAGTACTTC.